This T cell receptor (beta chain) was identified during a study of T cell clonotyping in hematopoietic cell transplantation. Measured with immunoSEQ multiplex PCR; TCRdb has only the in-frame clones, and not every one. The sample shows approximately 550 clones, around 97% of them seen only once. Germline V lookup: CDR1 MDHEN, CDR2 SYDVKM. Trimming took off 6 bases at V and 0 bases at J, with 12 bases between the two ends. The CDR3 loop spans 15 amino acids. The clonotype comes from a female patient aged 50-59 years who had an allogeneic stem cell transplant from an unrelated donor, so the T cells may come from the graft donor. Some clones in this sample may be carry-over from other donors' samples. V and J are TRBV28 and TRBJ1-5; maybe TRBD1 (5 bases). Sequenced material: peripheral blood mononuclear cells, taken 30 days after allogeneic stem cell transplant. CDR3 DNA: TGTGCCAGCAGCGTTATCCAGGGTAGCAATCAGCCCCAGCATTTT. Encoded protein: CASSVIQGSNQPQHF.